Each of the 11 T cell receptor beta chains below was sequenced from the same sample in a study of blood T cell repertoires in COVID-19. The data were produced by immunoSEQ multiplex PCR, yet TCRdb's version contains in-frame clones alone and is incomplete. Found here are about 140,000 clones, approximately 80% of them singletons; the top ten hold roughly 10%. Sequencing used peripheral blood. The origin of the receptors is a man aged 60 to 69 with active or convalescent COVID-19.

The V gene is TRBV7-9, the J gene TRBJ2-3, with a weak D call TRBD1 (5 bases). The CDR3 sequence is 18 residues long. V lost 1 base, J lost 2 bases, and 19 bases lay in between. Germline-derived CDR1 and CDR2 are SEHNR and FQNEAQ (reference sequence). CDR3 loop: CASSLDPPGMWATDTQYF. CDR3 sequence (DNA): TGTGCCAGCAGCTTAGATCCTCCAGGGATGTGGGCCACAGATACGCAGTATTTT.

The J gene is TRBJ2-3, the V gene TRBV14; 7 positions agree with TRBD2. This CDR3 is built from 13 residues. CDR1 is SGHDN, CDR2 FVKESK, per germline. Losses at the gene ends were 4 bases for V and 8 bases for J; bases not matched to a gene: 6. CDR3 sequence (DNA): TGTGCCAGCAGCCGAGGACTAGAGGGTACGCAGTATTTT. Its protein is CASSRGLEGTQYF.

The CDR3 sequence is CASLKGQGLTDTQYF. CDR3 nucleotide sequence: TGCGCCAGCCTTAAGGGACAGGGTTTGACAGATACGCAGTATTTT. The chain combines TRBV5-1 with TRBJ2-3; 9 nucleotides align to TRBD1. The junction had 9 bases not matched to a gene; V was cut back by 7 bases and J by 3 bases. The CDR3 covers 15 residues. From germline, CDR1 is SGHRS and CDR2 YFSETQ.

The chain uses TRBV7-9 and TRBJ1-1, with TRBD1 matching 7 bases. With V trimmed by 3 bases and J by 0 bases, 4 bases remained unmatched. The CDR3 has 15 amino acids. Germline V lookup: CDR1 SEHNR, CDR2 FQNEAQ (reference sequence). CDR3 loop: CASSLGGQVNTEAFF. DNA of the CDR3: TGTGCCAGCAGCTTGGGCGGACAGGTGAACACTGAAGCTTTCTTT. Full variable domain (remainder filled in from reference TRBV7-9 and TRBJ1-1): DTGVSQNPRHKITKRGQNVTFRCDPISEHNRLYWYRQTLGQGPEFLTYFQNEAQLEKSRLLSDRFSAERPKGSFSTLEIQRTEQGDSAMYLCASSLGGQVNTEAFFGQGTRLTVV.

This clone was detected only a few times. The chain's CDR3 is CAWSPQGQPQHF. The CDR3, as DNA: TGTGCCTGGAGTCCGCAGGGACAGCCCCAGCATTTT. V is TRBV30 and J is TRBJ1-5, with TRBD1 as a possible D gene (5 bases). The CDR3 contains 12 residues. The germline V gene has CDR1 GTSNPN and CDR2 SVGIG (reference sequence). Deletions cut 2 bases from V and 7 bases from J, with 9 bases between.

This clone appeared a single time. The chain combines TRBV19 with TRBJ2-1, with no clear D. Germline CDR1 and CDR2: LNHDA and SQIVND (reference sequence). The CDR3 loop spans 14 amino acids. V was trimmed by 3 bases and J by 6 bases, leaving 12 bases between them. CDR3 DNA sequence: TGTGCCAGTAGTATCATGCCGCCCAGCAATGAGCAGTTCTTC. This codes for CASSIMPPSNEQFF.

V is TRBV7-9 and J is TRBJ1-2; TRBD1 matches at 10 bases. With V trimmed by 7 bases and J by 2 bases, 7 bases remained unmatched. CDR1 SEHNR and CDR2 FQNEAQ come from the germline V gene (reference sequence). The CDR3 loop spans 15 amino acids. This chain's CDR3 is CASNGEDRGNYGYTF. The CDR3 nucleotides are TGTGCCAGCAATGGGGAGGACAGGGGGAACTATGGCTACACCTTC.

The chain couples TRBV10-2 to TRBJ2-4, with 12 positions matching TRBD2. CDR1 and CDR2 (germline): WSHSY, SAAADI. With 7 bases clipped from V and 0 bases from J, the junction kept 10 bases outside the gene matches. CDR3 length equals 18 residues. Here the CDR3 DNA reads TGCGCCAGCATGATGAGACTAGCGGGGGACCAAGCCAAAAACATTCAGTACTTC. Amino acid sequence: CASMMRLAGDQAKNIQYF.

V gene TRBV19 combines with J gene TRBJ2-3; the match to TRBD2 covers 10 bases. From germline, CDR1 is LNHDA and CDR2 SQIVND (reference sequence). V was pared by 7 bases and J by 7 bases, with 8 bases of the junction left unmatched. The CDR3 covers 14 residues. CDR3 bases: TGTGCCAGTAACTCCGGGACTAGCGCATATACGCAGTATTTT. It codes for CASNSGTSAYTQYF.

This chain connects TRBV12-2 to TRBJ2-7; the D call of TRBD2 is as the table states it, not checked on the DNA. TRBV12-2 is termed a pseudogene. This CDR3 region has 15 residues. The CDR3 nucleotides are TGTGCAAGTCGCGAACTAGCGGGAGAAAAGGGCGAGCAGTACGTC. Its protein is CASRELAGEKGEQYV.

The chain carries TRBV7-8 and TRBJ1-1; 8 bases align to TRBD1. Germline V lookup: CDR1 SGHVS, CDR2 FQNEAQ. This CDR3 is 16 amino acids long. The ends lost 4 bases at V and 8 bases at J; junction bases unmatched: 15. Written as DNA, the CDR3 is TGTGCCAGCAGCTCCAATCGACAGGGGAAGGTCGGAGAAGCTTTCTTT. It encodes CASSSNRQGKVGEAFF.